A selection of T cell receptor beta chains follows, all from one sample in a study of blood T cells in healthy people across ages. TCRdb reprocessed the 5' RACE reads with MiXCR, giving one entry per CDR3 protein. This repertoire shows fewer than 1 million distinct CDR3 sequences, around 45% found once; its top ten account for nearly 20%. Sequencing was carried out using blood. The source is a man between 60 and 70 years old in good health. CDR3s include the opening cysteine and the closing phenylalanine or tryptophan. A D gene is named only where the DNA matches it firmly. Size tells how often a clone was seen (once, few, many) or the class of an expanded clone, and some rows leave it out.

j_call: TRBJ1-2; clone_size: NA; v_call: TRBV7-8; d_call: TRBD1; cdr3_aa: CASSPRLGGQGDGYTF; cdr3_nt: TGTGCCAGCAGCCCACGACTGGGGGGACAGGGGGATGGCTACACCTTC
j_call: TRBJ2-5; clone_size: few; v_call: TRBV20-1; d_call: TRBD2; cdr3_aa: CSATSGGAGETQYF; cdr3_nt: TGCAGTGCTACTAGCGGGGGGGCGGGAGAGACCCAGTACTTC
j_call: TRBJ2-3; clone_size: NA; v_call: TRBV9; d_call: NA; cdr3_aa: CASSENGQLTWDTRYF; cdr3_nt: TGTGCCAGCAGCGAAAACGGACAGCTCACTTGGGATACGCGGTATTTT
j_call: TRBJ2-7; clone_size: NA; v_call: TRBV4-3; d_call: NA; cdr3_aa: CASSQDLPANYEQYF; cdr3_nt: TGCGCCAGCAGCCAAGATCTTCCCGCCAACTACGAGCAGTACTTC
j_call: TRBJ2-1; clone_size: NA; v_call: TRBV7-2; d_call: NA; cdr3_aa: CASSLEGGGPNEQFF; cdr3_nt: TGTGCCAGCAGCTTAGAGGGCGGGGGCCCTAATGAGCAGTTCTTC
j_call: TRBJ2-7; clone_size: NA; v_call: TRBV6-2/TRBV6-3; d_call: TRBD2; cdr3_aa: CASRQGLAGLEQYF; cdr3_nt: TGTGCCAGCCGACAAGGACTAGCGGGCCTAGAGCAGTACTTC
j_call: TRBJ2-3; clone_size: few; v_call: TRBV7-2; d_call: NA; cdr3_aa: CASALSDTQYF; cdr3_nt: TGTGCCAGCGCCCTCTCCGATACGCAGTATTTT
j_call: TRBJ2-7; clone_size: NA; v_call: TRBV19; d_call: NA; cdr3_aa: CASSGGDIDYEQYF; cdr3_nt: TGTGCCAGTAGCGGGGGAGACATCGACTACGAGCAGTACTTC
j_call: TRBJ1-2; clone_size: few; v_call: TRBV20-1; d_call: TRBD1; cdr3_aa: CSASLGGAGGYTF; cdr3_nt: TGCAGTGCTAGCCTAGGGGGCGCGGGCGGCTACACCTTC
j_call: TRBJ1-2; clone_size: NA; v_call: TRBV20-1; d_call: TRBD1; cdr3_aa: CCAGGQGSGGYTF; cdr3_nt: TGCTGTGCGGGGGGACAGGGGTCGGGGGGCTACACCTTC
j_call: TRBJ2-7; clone_size: many; v_call: TRBV6-2/TRBV6-3; d_call: TRBD2; cdr3_aa: CASRWTSVFYEQYF; cdr3_nt: TGTGCCAGCAGATGGACTAGCGTCTTCTACGAGCAGTACTTC
j_call: TRBJ2-5; clone_size: many; v_call: TRBV9; d_call: NA; cdr3_aa: CATALTGETQYF; cdr3_nt: TGTGCCACGGCCCTAACCGGGGAGACCCAGTACTTC
j_call: TRBJ2-7; clone_size: NA; v_call: TRBV7-2; d_call: NA; cdr3_aa: CASSLEAHRAAYEQYF; cdr3_nt: TGTGCCAGCAGCTTAGAAGCACATAGGGCGGCCTACGAGCAGTACTTC
j_call: TRBJ2-1; clone_size: NA; v_call: TRBV15; d_call: NA; cdr3_aa: CATSSPPGTPNYNEQFF; cdr3_nt: TGTGCCACCAGCAGCCCCCCCGGGACTCCCAACTACAATGAGCAGTTCTTC
j_call: TRBJ2-7; clone_size: few; v_call: TRBV20-1; d_call: NA; cdr3_aa: CSARDREPYEQYF; cdr3_nt: TGCAGTGCTAGGGATAGGGAACCCTACGAGCAGTACTTC
j_call: TRBJ2-1; clone_size: few; v_call: TRBV10-3; d_call: NA; cdr3_aa: CAISDGGVHNEQFF; cdr3_nt: TGTGCCATCAGTGATGGAGGGGTGCACAATGAGCAGTTCTTC
j_call: TRBJ2-7; clone_size: NA; v_call: TRBV6-2/TRBV6-3; d_call: NA; cdr3_aa: CATTPGTSYEQYF; cdr3_nt: TGTGCCACAACGCCTGGCACTTCCTACGAGCAGTACTTC
j_call: TRBJ1-5; clone_size: NA; v_call: TRBV6-1; d_call: NA; cdr3_aa: CASSESGFYSNQPQHF; cdr3_nt: TGTGCCAGCAGTGAATCAGGATTTTATAGCAATCAGCCCCAGCATTTT
j_call: TRBJ2-1; clone_size: NA; v_call: TRBV20-1; d_call: NA; cdr3_aa: CSATGPQYSYNEQFF; cdr3_nt: TGCAGTGCAACGGGACCCCAATACTCCTACAATGAGCAGTTCTTC